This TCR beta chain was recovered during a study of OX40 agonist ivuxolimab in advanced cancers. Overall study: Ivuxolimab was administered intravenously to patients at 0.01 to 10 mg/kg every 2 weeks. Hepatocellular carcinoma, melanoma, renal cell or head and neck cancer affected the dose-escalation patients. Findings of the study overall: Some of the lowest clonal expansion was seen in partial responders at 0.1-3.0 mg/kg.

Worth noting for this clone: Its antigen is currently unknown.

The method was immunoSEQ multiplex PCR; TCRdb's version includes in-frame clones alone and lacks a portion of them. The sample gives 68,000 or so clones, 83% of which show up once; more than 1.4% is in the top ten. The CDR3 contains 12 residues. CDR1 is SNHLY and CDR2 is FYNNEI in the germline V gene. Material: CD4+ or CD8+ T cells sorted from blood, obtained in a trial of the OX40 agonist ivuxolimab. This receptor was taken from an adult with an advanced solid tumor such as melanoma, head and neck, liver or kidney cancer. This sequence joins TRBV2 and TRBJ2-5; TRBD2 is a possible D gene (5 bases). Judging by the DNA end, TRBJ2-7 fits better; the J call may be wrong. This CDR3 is CASRLGDYEQYF. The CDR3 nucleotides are TGTGCCAGCAGGCTCGGGGACTACGAGCAGTACTTC.